This TCR beta chain was retrieved from a study of blood T cell repertoires in COVID-19. About the study: The study drew acute and convalescent COVID-19 samples from the United States, Italy and Spain.

Sequencing was performed with immunoSEQ multiplex PCR; in TCRdb, only in-frame clones are kept and a portion is missing. The data show fewer than 350,000 clones, over 80% seen once. The table lists this clone with a few counts. The CDR3 sequence is 14 residues long. CDR1 is ENHRY and CDR2 is SYGVKD in the germline V gene. The ends lost 6 bases at V and 1 base at J; junction bases unmatched: 4. The chain uses TRBV10-3 and TRBJ1-1; TRBD1 aligns across 8 bases. Sequencing was performed on peripheral blood. This clonotype originated in a woman aged 45-59 years with active or convalescent COVID-19. Here the CDR3 DNA reads TGTGCCATCAGCCCGGACAGGGCGAACACTGAAGCTTTCTTT. It is translated as CAISPDRANTEAFF.